Below, 32 T cell receptor beta chains from the same sample are listed, as sequenced in a study of T cells after yellow fever vaccination. TCRdb redid the calling of the 5' RACE reads with MiXCR, one entry per CDR3 protein. Of approximately 330,000 distinct CDR3 sequences in the sample, approximately 12% were seen once. The sample here was CD4+ T cells sorted from PBMCs, taken 15 days after the yellow fever booster vaccination. The source of these receptors is a man in his late teens or twenties who received the YFV17D yellow fever vaccine.

The chain links TRBV12-3 or TRBV12-4 to TRBJ2-5; tentatively, D is TRBD1 (6 bases). V dropped 7 bases and J dropped 4 bases, with 10 bases sitting between them. This CDR3 spans 12 amino acids. CDR3 sequence: CASTPQGETQYF. The CDR3 DNA sequence: TGTGCCAGCACCCCACAGGGAGAGACCCAGTACTTC.

The gene calls are TRBV12-3 or TRBV12-4 and TRBJ2-5; no reliable D call. Between the trimmed V and J ends, which lost 3 bases and 7 bases, there was a span of 15 bases. This CDR3 is built from 14 residues. CDR3 in DNA: TGTGCCAGCAGTTTTCTGCTTACTGACGGGACCCAGTACTTC. Translation: CASSFLLTDGTQYF.

There are a few counts of this clonotype. The chain recombines TRBV10-3 with TRBJ1-1; a weak D match, TRBD1 (6 bases). Germline V CDR1 and CDR2: ENHRY, SYGVKD. Between the trimmed V and J ends, which lost 4 bases and 4 bases, there was a span of 10 bases. The CDR3 is made up of 13 amino acids. CDR3 loop: CAISGGLGTEAFF. For the CDR3, the DNA is TGTGCCATCAGTGGGGGGCTAGGCACTGAAGCTTTCTTT.

The sample holds a few counts of this clonotype. The V and J genes are TRBV7-9 and TRBJ2-2; TRBD1 agrees at 11 bases. V lost 3 bases to trimming and J lost 5 bases; unmatched junction nucleotides: 2. The CDR3 sequence is 15 residues long. Per germline, CDR1 SEHNR and CDR2 FQNEAQ (reference sequence). CDR3 protein: CASSLGQGETGELFF. Here the CDR3 DNA reads TGTGCCAGCAGCTTGGGACAGGGGGAGACCGGGGAGCTGTTTTTT. The variable domain in full, with the rest retrieved from reference TRBV7-9 and TRBJ2-2, is DTGVSQNPRHKITKRGQNVTFRCDPISEHNRLYWYRQTLGQGPEFLTYFQNEAQLEKSRLLSDRFSAERPKGSFSTLEIQRTEQGDSAMYLCASSLGQGETGELFFGEGSRLTVL.

The chain joins TRBV7-8 to TRBJ2-7, with no clear D. CDR3 length: 14 residues. V was trimmed by 5 bases and J by 0 bases, leaving 11 bases between them. Germline V lookup: CDR1 SGHVS, CDR2 FQNEAQ. Here the CDR3 DNA reads TGTGCCAGCAGCATCCGCAGGAACTCCTACGAGCAGTACTTC. This sequence encodes CASSIRRNSYEQYF.

Only a few counts were recorded for this clonotype. The rearrangement links TRBV10-3 to TRBJ1-5, with D hard to call. CDR1 is ENHRY, CDR2 SYGVKD, per germline. The V end was cut by 10 bases, the J end by 3 bases, with 13 bases between. This CDR3 comprises 13 residues. The CDR3 loop reads CASKRRVNQPQHF. The DNA for the CDR3 is TGTGCCAGCAAGAGGAGGGTCAATCAGCCCCAGCATTTT.

The CDR3 sequence: CSARLRGLGTEAFF. The CDR3 nucleotides are TGCAGTGCTCGCCTTAGGGGGCTCGGAACTGAAGCTTTCTTT. This sequence joins TRBV20-1 and TRBJ1-1, with 7 bases lining up with TRBD1. The germline V gene encodes CDR1 DFQATT and CDR2 SNEGSKA (reference sequence). The CDR3 runs 14 residues. J gave up 5 bases and V 5 bases, and 11 bases lay outside the gene matches.

This clonotype has at least ten counts. The gene calls are TRBV5-1 and TRBJ2-3, with D maybe TRBD2 (6 bases). The CDR3 runs to 13 residues. Germline V gene lookup returns CDR1 SGHRS and CDR2 YFSETQ. Trimming shortened V by 3 bases and J by 9 bases, and 14 bases separated the two germline ends. The CDR3 DNA is TGCGCCAGCAGCTCACCGGGAGCGGAGACGCAGTATTTT. It specifies CASSSPGAETQYF.

This clonotype was counted a few times. J is TRBJ1-5 and V is TRBV4-1; 11 positions agree with TRBD1. CDR3 length equals 16 residues. Germline CDR1 is MGHRA and CDR2 is YSYEKL. V trimming: 3 bases; J trimming: 3 bases; junction bases outside the gene matches: 4. The DNA of the CDR3 is TGCGCCAGCAGCCACCTGGACAGGGGGCTCAATCAGCCCCAGCATTTT. It encodes CASSHLDRGLNQPQHF.

This clonotype has just a few counts. The gene calls are TRBV4-1 and TRBJ1-2, with TRBD1 as a possible D gene (6 bases). Trimming shortened V by 1 base and J by 7 bases, and 25 bases separated the two germline ends. CDR1 is MGHRA and CDR2 is YSYEKL in the germline V gene. The CDR3 contains 18 residues. CDR3: CASSQVPLLRGHAGGYTF. DNA for the CDR3: TGCGCCAGCAGCCAAGTCCCTCTCCTCAGGGGCCACGCCGGTGGCTACACCTTC.

Ten or more counts support this clonotype. The V gene is TRBV12-3 or TRBV12-4, the J gene TRBJ2-2; D unclear. Trimming cost V 2 bases and J 0 bases, with 10 bases left between them. The CDR3 consists of 16 residues. This CDR3 is CASSLNRVTNTGELFF. The CDR3 DNA reads as TGTGCCAGCAGTTTAAATCGGGTAACGAACACCGGGGAGCTGTTTTTT.

V usage is TRBV15 and J usage is TRBJ2-5; no firm D call. Per the germline V gene, CDR1 is LNHNV and CDR2 is YYDKDF (reference sequence). With 0 bases removed from V and 5 bases from J, the gap between germline ends came to 10 bases. The CDR3 contains 14 residues. CDR3 protein: CATSRDQGPETQYF. In nucleotides, the CDR3 is TGTGCCACCAGCAGAGACCAAGGTCCCGAGACCCAGTACTTC.

This chain uses TRBV4-2 with TRBJ2-5; 11 bases align to TRBD2. V shed 0 bases, J shed 5 bases, and the junction held 11 bases outside the gene matches. The germline gives CDR1 LGHNA, CDR2 YNFKEQ. The length of the CDR3 is 18 residues. This chain's CDR3 is CASSQDNLAGGQGETQYF. The CDR3 DNA is TGTGCCAGCAGCCAAGATAACCTAGCGGGGGGCCAGGGGGAGACCCAGTACTTC.

This clonotype showed up just a few times. This chain uses TRBV20-1 with TRBJ1-4, with 10 bases that match TRBD1. Losses at the gene ends were 6 bases for V and 3 bases for J; bases not matched to a gene: 7. The CDR3 length is 15 residues. Looked up from germline, CDR1 is DFQATT and CDR2 is SNEGSKA (reference sequence). The CDR3, as DNA: TGCAGTGCCCCTCCCGGGACAGGGGCTAATGAAAAACTGTTTTTT. This gives the protein CSAPPGTGANEKLFF.

This clonotype was seen a handful of times. This CDR3 reads CASKGTNTGELFF. CDR3 DNA: TGTGCCAGCAAGGGGACAAACACCGGGGAGCTGTTTTTT. The chain carries TRBV28 and TRBJ2-2, with D possibly TRBD1 on 6 matching bases. The CDR3 is made up of 13 amino acids. The V end lost 7 bases, the J end lost 2 bases, and 8 bases lay between the germline ends. Germline values: CDR1 MDHEN, CDR2 SYDVKM. Based on the CDR3 plus reference TRBV28 and TRBJ2-2, the full variable domain is DVKVTQSSRYLVKRTGEKVFLECVQDMDHENMFWYRQDPGLGLRLIYFSYDVKMKEKGDIPEGYSVSREKKERFSLILESASTNQTSMYLCASKGTNTGELFFGEGSRLTVL.

V usage is TRBV27 and J usage is TRBJ2-3; TRBD2 matches 7 bases. The junction had 9 bases not matched to a gene; V was cut back by 3 bases and J by 6 bases. The length of the CDR3 is 15 residues. The germline CDR1 and CDR2 sequences are MNHEY and SMNVEV (reference sequence). The CDR3 sequence is CASSFSLAARDTQYF. The CDR3 DNA is TGTGCCAGCAGTTTTTCTCTAGCGGCTCGGGATACGCAGTATTTT.

The rearrangement uses TRBV7-9 and TRBJ1-2; D gene uncertain. Trimming cost V 4 bases and J 8 bases, with 17 bases left between them. Per germline, CDR1 SEHNR and CDR2 FQNEAQ (reference sequence). The CDR3 loop spans 14 amino acids. CDR3 nucleotide sequence: TGTGCCAGCAGCTCCCGGACGGCCCAACCGGGCTACACCTTC. It yields the protein CASSSRTAQPGYTF.

This clonotype was seen more than once but under ten times. V usage is TRBV20-1 and J usage is TRBJ2-4, with D unresolved. This CDR3 has 16 residues. Germline V gene sequence: CDR1 DFQATT, CDR2 SNEGSKA (reference sequence). V gave up 5 bases and J gave up 1 base, with 18 bases separating them. CDR3: CSAPRALDTAKNIQYF. The CDR3 coding sequence is TGCAGTGCTCCACGGGCCCTGGATACGGCCAAAAACATTCAGTACTTC.

The rearrangement joins TRBV9 to TRBJ1-5, with 8 positions matching TRBD1. Germline trimming cut 2 bases from V and 6 bases from J; bases unmatched to any gene: 7. The CDR3 has 15 amino acids. Germline V CDR1 and CDR2: SGDLS, YYNGEE. For the CDR3, the DNA is TGTGCCAGCAGCGTCGGCAGGGGGCTCGGTCAGCCCCAGCATTTT. Its translation: CASSVGRGLGQPQHF.

This clonotype was recorded a few times. The J gene is TRBJ2-2, the V gene TRBV18; D is perhaps TRBD1 or TRBD2 (5 bases each). Looked up from germline, CDR1 is KGHSH and CDR2 is LQKENI. This CDR3 has 16 residues. The V gene lost 1 base and the J gene lost 5 bases, with 14 bases spanning the gap. The DNA of the CDR3 is TGTGCCAGCTCACCACGGGGCAGCGGAGATACCGGGGAGCTGTTTTTT. Translating it yields CASSPRGSGDTGELFF.

This clonotype was observed a handful of times. V gene TRBV7-2 combines with J gene TRBJ2-1; 9 positions match TRBD2. This CDR3 spans 15 amino acids. Germline CDR1 reads SGHTA; CDR2 reads FQGNSA. J gave up 8 bases and V 1 base, and 6 bases lay outside the gene matches. Written as DNA, the CDR3 is TGTGCCAGCAGCTTAGGAGCGGGGGGTATCGATGAGCAGTTCTTC. Its translation is CASSLGAGGIDEQFF.

This clonotype came up a few times. V and J are TRBV7-2 and TRBJ1-5, with D perhaps matching TRBD1 (5 bases). Looked up from germline, CDR1 is SGHTA and CDR2 is FQGNSA. Trimming removed 5 bases from V and 6 bases from J, with 11 bases in between. The CDR3 sequence is 13 residues long. Written as DNA, the CDR3 is TGTGCCAGCAGCCGAACGAGGGGTCAGCCCCAGCATTTT. Residues: CASSRTRGQPQHF.

This chain joins TRBV28 and TRBJ1-6; D is uncertain. CDR1 MDHEN and CDR2 SYDVKM come from the germline V gene. This CDR3 is built from 16 residues. Deletions cut 4 bases from V and 4 bases from J, with 14 bases between. The chain's CDR3 is CASSSGAAIYNSPLHF. The CDR3 DNA reads as TGTGCCAGCAGTTCGGGAGCAGCAATTTATAATTCACCCCTCCACTTT.

This clonotype was observed a few times. This chain joins TRBV18 and TRBJ2-3; D is perhaps TRBD1 (5 bases). The CDR3 has 14 amino acids. The V gene's germline CDR1 is KGHSH and CDR2 LQKENI. V was cut by 4 bases and J by 12 bases, with 20 bases left in between. The CDR3 here is CASSLGAGTTSQYF. The DNA of the CDR3 is TGTGCCAGCTCACTTGGGGCAGGAACCACGTCCCAGTATTTT.

This rearrangement joins TRBV7-2 to TRBJ2-5, with D hard to call. This CDR3 is 14 amino acids long. In germline, CDR1 is SGHTA, CDR2 FQGNSA. V lost 4 bases, J lost 5 bases, and 14 bases lay in between. The CDR3 here is CASSSQRSRETQYF. CDR3 sequence (DNA): TGTGCCAGCAGCTCCCAGCGTAGCCGGGAGACCCAGTACTTC.

This sequence joins TRBV5-1 and TRBJ2-1; 9 bases map to TRBD2. Germline V gene lookup returns CDR1 SGHRS and CDR2 YFSETQ. With V trimmed by 2 bases and J by 2 bases, 8 bases remained unmatched. The CDR3 spans 17 residues. DNA for the CDR3: TGCGCCAGCAGCTTCGAACCTCGCGGGGGGGCCTACAATGAGCAGTTCTTC. Its translation: CASSFEPRGGAYNEQFF. Drawing the rest from reference TRBV5-1 and TRBJ2-1, the complete variable domain is KAGVTQTPRYLIKTRGQQVTLSCSPISGHRSVSWYQQTPGQGLQFLFEYFSETQRNKGNFPGRFSGRQFSNSRSEMNVSTLELGDSALYLCASSFEPRGGAYNEQFFGPGTRLTVL.

CDR3 protein: CASSGWTGDGYTF. CDR3 sequence (DNA): TGTGCCAGCAGTGGATGGACAGGGGATGGCTACACCTTC. V and J are TRBV28 and TRBJ1-2; 9 nucleotides match TRBD1. The CDR3 sequence is 13 residues long. The germline CDR1 and CDR2 sequences are MDHEN and SYDVKM. The ends lost 5 bases at V and 6 bases at J; junction bases unmatched: 4.

The chain has TRBV6-5 and TRBJ2-6; D remains unclear. Trimming removed 2 bases from V and 0 bases from J, with 14 bases in between. The CDR3 loop spans 18 amino acids. Germline V gives CDR1 MNHEY, CDR2 SVGAGI. DNA of the CDR3: TGTGCCAGCAGTTACATCAGCCCATTCAGCTCTGGGGCCAACGTCCTGACTTTC. Amino acid sequence: CASSYISPFSSGANVLTF.

The chain couples TRBV11-1 to TRBJ1-1; D gene uncertain. Trimming removed 5 bases at V and 1 base at J, with 17 bases between. The CDR3 has 16 residues. Germline CDR1 and CDR2: SGHAT and FQDESV (reference sequence). The CDR3 region is CASSQLSRTGNTEAFF. The CDR3 nucleotides are TGTGCCAGCAGCCAACTCTCGAGGACGGGGAACACTGAAGCTTTCTTT. Based on the CDR3 plus reference TRBV11-1 and TRBJ1-1, the full variable domain is EAEVAQSPRYKITEKSQAVAFWCDPISGHATLYWYRQILGQGPELLVQFQDESVVDDSQLPKDRFSAERLKGVDSTLKIQPAELGDSAMYLCASSQLSRTGNTEAFFGQGTRLTVV.

V and J are TRBV7-7 and TRBJ2-3, with TRBD2 matching 13 bases. This CDR3 region has 17 residues. Trimming cost V 1 base and J 1 base; bases outside gene matches: 2. Germline CDR1 SSHAT, CDR2 FNYEAQ (reference sequence). The CDR3 region is CASSLGGTSGGTDTQYF. The CDR3 region has the DNA TGTGCCAGCAGCTTAGGAGGGACTAGCGGGGGCACAGATACGCAGTATTTT.

The chain couples TRBV5-1 to TRBJ1-4; D unresolved. Germline loops: CDR1 SGHRS, CDR2 YFSETQ. The CDR3 runs to 14 residues. V was clipped by 3 bases and J by 3 bases, with 9 bases between them. CDR3 nucleotides: TGCGCCAGCAGCTCCCGGCCCCCTAATGAAAAACTGTTTTTT. Translation gives CASSSRPPNEKLFF.

The gene calls are TRBV3-1 and TRBJ1-2, with TRBD1 as a possible D gene (6 bases). Looked up from germline, CDR1 is LGHDT and CDR2 is YNNKEL (reference sequence). CDR3 length equals 13 residues. Trimming stripped 3 bases from V and 6 bases from J, with 11 bases between. The CDR3 bases are TGTGCCAGCAGCCAGAACAGGGTCCATGGCTACACCTTC. It is translated as CASSQNRVHGYTF.